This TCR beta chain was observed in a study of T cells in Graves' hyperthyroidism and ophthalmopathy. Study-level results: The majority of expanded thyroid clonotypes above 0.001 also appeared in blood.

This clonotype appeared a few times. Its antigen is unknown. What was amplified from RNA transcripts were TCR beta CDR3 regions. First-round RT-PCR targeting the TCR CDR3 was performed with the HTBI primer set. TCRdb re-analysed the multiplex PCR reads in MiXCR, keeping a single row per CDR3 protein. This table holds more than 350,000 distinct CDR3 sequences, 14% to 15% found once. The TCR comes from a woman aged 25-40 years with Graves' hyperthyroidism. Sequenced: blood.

CDR3 nucleotides: TGTGCCACGCGGGGAACTGGAAACACCATATATTTT. Translation: CATRGTGNTIYF. This rearrangement joins TRBV6-1 to TRBJ1-3; D gene uncertain. This CDR3 contains 12 residues. The V gene's germline CDR1 is MNHNS and CDR2 SASEGT. V shed 10 bases and J shed 2 bases, with 9 bases lying between them.